This T cell receptor (beta chain) originates from a study of metastatic and nonmetastatic thyroid tumors. Study-wide context: Malignant and benign thyroid patients had repertoires compared in peripheral blood and tumor or nodule tissue. General study points: In blood and tumor, TCR beta diversity was reportedly significantly higher in malignant thyroid tumors than in benign nodules.

Nobody among the patients had been given any treatment before thyroid surgery. TCRdb re-clonotyped the PCR reads through MiXCR. The table records over 65,000 clones, around 13% of them present only once. In its sample, this clone was seen a few times. The antigen is not known. Unmatched junction bases numbered 13, after V lost 0 bases and J lost 2 bases. The CDR3 totals 20 residues. Germline CDR1 and CDR2: SGHAT and FQDESV (reference sequence). Sample: tumor tissue. The origin of this receptor is a female donor with papillary thyroid cancer or a benign thyroid nodule (not recorded which). Some clones in this sample may be carry-over from other donors' samples. The chain employs TRBV11-1 and TRBJ2-3; 11 bases map to TRBD2. CDR3 DNA: TGTGCCAGCAGCTTAGCGGGCCTAGCGGGAGGACAAACAGTCACAGATACGCAGTATTTT. It is translated as CASSLAGLAGGQTVTDTQYF.